These 2 T cell receptor beta chains were sequenced from one sample in a study of T cell responses to AZD1222 COVID-19 vaccine. Clones were sequenced by immunoSEQ multiplex PCR, and TCRdb holds only the in-frame ones, with some missing. The sample holds approximately 150,000 clones; approximately 88% are singletons and the top ten take about 4.9%. The input for sequencing was peripheral blood, taken 28 days after the second dose of the MenACWY control vaccine. These receptors all stem from an adult who received the MenACWY meningococcal vaccine as a control.

The chain carries TRBV7-2 and TRBJ1-4; TRBD1 agrees at 8 bases. V trimming: 3 bases; J trimming: 5 bases; junction bases outside the gene matches: 5. In germline, CDR1 is SGHTA, CDR2 FQGNSA. CDR3 length: 15 amino acids. The CDR3 nucleotides read TGTGCCAGCAGCTTTTTTAGACAGGGGAATGAAAAACTGTTTTTT. Protein sequence: CASSFFRQGNEKLFF.

The chain links TRBV12-5 to TRBJ1-5; the D gene is possibly TRBD1 (5 bases). This CDR3 comprises 15 residues. V was clipped by 7 bases and J by 1 base, with 14 bases between them. Germline V CDR1 and CDR2: LGHNT, FRNRAP. The CDR3 loop reads CASAQDSISNQPQHF. CDR3 nucleotide sequence: TGTGCTAGTGCACAGGACTCCATAAGCAATCAGCCCCAGCATTTT. The variable domain in full, with the rest retrieved from reference TRBV12-5 and TRBJ1-5, is DARVTQTPRHKVTEMGQEVTMRCQPILGHNTVFWYRQTMMQGLELLAYFRNRAPLDDSGMPKDRFSAEMPDATLATLKIQPSEPRDSAVYFCASAQDSISNQPQHFGDGTRLSIL.